This T cell receptor beta chain was recovered during a study of CD8 T cells in Susac syndrome. Per the germline V gene, CDR1 is MGHRA and CDR2 is YSYEKL. The CDR3 length is 14 residues. V was clipped by 1 base and J by 4 bases, with 10 bases between them. Sequencing targeted TCR beta in T cells from blood (CD8+ and CD4+). The patients serving as multiple sclerosis controls were treatment-naive. They had stable or active relapsing-remitting disease and fulfilled revised McDonald criteria. An amount of RNA that ranged from roughly 0.45 to 1 ug was reverse transcribed with random hexamers. Multiplex immunoSEQ PCR targeted 54 Vbeta and 13 Jbeta TCR beta segments. TCRdb used MiXCR to reprocess the immunoSEQ multiplex PCR reads, holding one entry per CDR3 protein. The table has about 400,000 distinct CDR3 sequences, more than 80% seen once; the top ten hold under 0.15%.

This TCR derives from a human donor with multiple sclerosis. Sample: CD8+ T cells from PBMCs. The rearrangement uses TRBV4-1 and TRBJ1-1; no reliable D call. The CDR3 is CASSQAGMGTEAFF. CDR3 nucleotides: TGCGCCAGCAGCCAAGCGGGGATGGGCACTGAAGCTTTCTTT.